This is a list of T cell receptor beta chains from one sample in a study of cytomegalovirus exposure and HLA in healthy donors. Repertoires were generated with immunoSEQ multiplex PCR, while TCRdb's copy carries only in-frame clones and drops some. Of roughly 100,000 clones in the sample, around four fifths are singletons; the top ten hold 2.6%. Sequenced input: PBMCs. These TCRs come from a man aged 40-55 years in good health and CMV-seronegative. CDR3s include the opening cysteine and the closing phenylalanine or tryptophan. Fields, in order: D gene, clone size, V gene, J gene, CDR3 DNA, CDR3 protein. A D gene is named only where the DNA matches it firmly. The listing skips clone size in some rows; elsewhere it reads once, few, many or a size class.

d_call: TRBD1
clone_size: -
v_call: TRBV2
j_call: TRBJ2-7
cdr3_nt: TGTGCCAGCAGTGAACAGGTAGTGGGGACAGGATACTTC
cdr3_aa: CASSEQVVGTGYF

d_call: -
clone_size: -
v_call: TRBV19
j_call: TRBJ1-1
cdr3_nt: TGTGCCAGTAGTACTCCGGTTATGAACACTGAAGCTTTCTTT
cdr3_aa: CASSTPVMNTEAFF

d_call: -
clone_size: -
v_call: TRBV18
j_call: TRBJ2-7
cdr3_nt: TGTGCCAGCTCACCTAACCCCGACAGCTACGAGCAGTACTTC
cdr3_aa: CASSPNPDSYEQYF

d_call: TRBD1
clone_size: -
v_call: TRBV20-1
j_call: TRBJ1-1
cdr3_nt: TGCAGTGCCATACAGGGGCCGGAAGCTTTCTTT
cdr3_aa: CSAIQGPEAFF

d_call: TRBD2
clone_size: -
v_call: TRBV7-9
j_call: TRBJ2-7
cdr3_nt: TGTGCCAGCAGCCGAATACTAGCGGGGGGAGCGGCGTCTCCCTACGAGCAGTACTTC
cdr3_aa: CASSRILAGGAASPYEQYF

d_call: -
clone_size: few
v_call: TRBV6-5
j_call: TRBJ1-5
cdr3_nt: TGTGCCAGCAGCCCTGACAGTCAAAATCAGCCCCAGCATTTT
cdr3_aa: CASSPDSQNQPQHF

d_call: -
clone_size: -
v_call: TRBV27
j_call: TRBJ2-7
cdr3_nt: TGTGCCAGCAGCGGGGGGCCCGCCTACGAGCAGTACTTC
cdr3_aa: CASSGGPAYEQYF

d_call: TRBD1
clone_size: -
v_call: TRBV9
j_call: TRBJ2-7
cdr3_nt: TGTGCCAGCAGCGCAACCGGGACAGGGTACGAGCAGTACTTC
cdr3_aa: CASSATGTGYEQYF

d_call: TRBD2
clone_size: -
v_call: TRBV4-1
j_call: TRBJ2-7
cdr3_nt: TGCGCCAGCAGCCAAGATTGGGCGGGGGGCGGCGAGCAGTACTTC
cdr3_aa: CASSQDWAGGGEQYF

d_call: TRBD2
clone_size: -
v_call: TRBV9
j_call: TRBJ2-1
cdr3_nt: TGTGCCAGCAGCCCCAGACCGGGACTATTTGGCAATGAGCAGTTCTTC
cdr3_aa: CASSPRPGLFGNEQFF

d_call: -
clone_size: -
v_call: TRBV5-1
j_call: TRBJ1-1
cdr3_nt: TGCGCCAGCAGCTTGGGACACCGGATTGAAGCTTTCTTT
cdr3_aa: CASSLGHRIEAFF

d_call: -
clone_size: once
v_call: TRBV12-5
j_call: TRBJ1-5
cdr3_nt: TGTGCTAGTGGAACGACGACAGCAGTCAATCAGCCCCAGCATTTT
cdr3_aa: CASGTTTAVNQPQHF

d_call: TRBD2
clone_size: -
v_call: TRBV30
j_call: TRBJ2-1
cdr3_nt: TGTGCCTGGAGTGTACATCGGGGGGGCTCCTACAATGAGCAGTTCTTC
cdr3_aa: CAWSVHRGGSYNEQFF

d_call: TRBD2
clone_size: -
v_call: TRBV6-1
j_call: TRBJ2-1
cdr3_nt: TGTGCCAGCAGACTAGCGGGGGGCTATGAGCAGTTCTTC
cdr3_aa: CASRLAGGYEQFF

d_call: -
clone_size: -
v_call: TRBV19
j_call: TRBJ1-1
cdr3_nt: TGTGCCAGTACCTCGGGGGATGGCACTGAAGCTTTCTTT
cdr3_aa: CASTSGDGTEAFF

d_call: -
clone_size: -
v_call: TRBV2
j_call: TRBJ1-2
cdr3_nt: TGTGCCAGCATATGGGGCTCAGGACGTGGCTACACCTTC
cdr3_aa: CASIWGSGRGYTF

d_call: TRBD1
clone_size: -
v_call: TRBV6-5
j_call: TRBJ2-1
cdr3_nt: TGTGCCAGCCGAAGGGACAGGGATATCGGTGAGCAGTTCTTC
cdr3_aa: CASRRDRDIGEQFF

d_call: TRBD2
clone_size: -
v_call: TRBV4-1
j_call: TRBJ2-1
cdr3_nt: TGCGCCAGCAGCCATAAAGTACATAGCGGGGGGGCGCTTGGGGAGCAGTTCTTC
cdr3_aa: CASSHKVHSGGALGEQFF

d_call: TRBD1
clone_size: -
v_call: TRBV7-2
j_call: TRBJ2-1
cdr3_nt: TGTGCCAGCAGCTTTGACAGGGGAGTCGGCAATGAGCAGTTCTTC
cdr3_aa: CASSFDRGVGNEQFF

d_call: TRBD1
clone_size: -
v_call: TRBV19
j_call: TRBJ1-5
cdr3_nt: TGTGCCAGTAGCCCGAGGGTCCGGACAGGGGTGCTAAGGCAGCCCCAGCATTTT
cdr3_aa: CASSPRVRTGVLRQPQHF

d_call: TRBD1
clone_size: -
v_call: TRBV28
j_call: TRBJ1-5
cdr3_nt: TGTGCCAGCACTCCCCGGGTGGGACAGGTCTATCAGCCCCAGCATTTT
cdr3_aa: CASTPRVGQVYQPQHF

d_call: -
clone_size: once
v_call: TRBV4-2
j_call: TRBJ1-1
cdr3_nt: TGTGCCAGCAGAAGGGAGGGGGGGTCCACTGAAGCTTTCTTT
cdr3_aa: CASRREGGSTEAFF

d_call: TRBD1
clone_size: -
v_call: TRBV2
j_call: TRBJ2-7
cdr3_nt: TGTGCCAGTGGGGGCAGGGGGTACGAGCAGTACTTC
cdr3_aa: CASGGRGYEQYF

d_call: TRBD1
clone_size: -
v_call: TRBV19
j_call: TRBJ2-7
cdr3_nt: TGTGCCAGTAGTCTGACAGGGGTCGCTTACGAGCAGTACTTC
cdr3_aa: CASSLTGVAYEQYF

d_call: TRBD2
clone_size: -
v_call: TRBV4-1
j_call: TRBJ2-1
cdr3_nt: TGCGCCAGCAGCCAAGGACTAGCACCCTACAATGAGCAGTTCTTC
cdr3_aa: CASSQGLAPYNEQFF

d_call: TRBD1
clone_size: -
v_call: TRBV29-1
j_call: TRBJ2-5
cdr3_nt: TGCAGCGTGACCGGACAGGGTTGGGAGACCCAGTACTTC
cdr3_aa: CSVTGQGWETQYF

d_call: TRBD2
clone_size: -
v_call: TRBV4-1
j_call: TRBJ2-3
cdr3_nt: TGCGCCAGCAGCCAATTTGTTCGGCGGGGGGGACAAGATACGCAGTATTTT
cdr3_aa: CASSQFVRRGGQDTQYF

d_call: TRBD1
clone_size: -
v_call: TRBV19
j_call: TRBJ2-4
cdr3_nt: TGTGCCAGTAGTGTCCGACAGGGTCTAGCCAAAAACATTCAGTACTTC
cdr3_aa: CASSVRQGLAKNIQYF

d_call: -
clone_size: -
v_call: TRBV10-3
j_call: TRBJ1-1
cdr3_nt: TGTGCCATCAGTGACAGCAGGTATGAAGCTTTCTTT
cdr3_aa: CAISDSRYEAFF

d_call: -
clone_size: once
v_call: TRBV29-1
j_call: TRBJ2-5
cdr3_nt: TGCAGCGTTATCCCCGGCCAAGAGACCCAGTACTTC
cdr3_aa: CSVIPGQETQYF

d_call: -
clone_size: -
v_call: TRBV18
j_call: TRBJ2-2
cdr3_nt: TGTGCCAGCTCACCACAAGTCGCAGGGCGTACCGGGGAGCTGTTTTTT
cdr3_aa: CASSPQVAGRTGELFF

d_call: TRBD2
clone_size: once
v_call: TRBV6-6
j_call: TRBJ2-7
cdr3_nt: TGTGCCAGCAGTTATCAAGCTAGCGGGGGGGTCGGCGAGCAGTACTTC
cdr3_aa: CASSYQASGGVGEQYF

d_call: TRBD1
clone_size: -
v_call: TRBV12-5
j_call: TRBJ2-7
cdr3_nt: TGTGCTAGTGGATATGGACAGGGGGCCACGATCTCCTACGAGCAGTACTTC
cdr3_aa: CASGYGQGATISYEQYF

d_call: TRBD1
clone_size: -
v_call: TRBV5-6
j_call: TRBJ2-5
cdr3_nt: TGTGCCAGCAGGCCCGGGACAGGGCTAATGTCCCAGTACTTC
cdr3_aa: CASRPGTGLMSQYF

d_call: -
clone_size: -
v_call: TRBV29-1
j_call: TRBJ2-3
cdr3_nt: TGCAGCGGAATGGAGGCTAGCACAGATACGCAGTATTTT
cdr3_aa: CSGMEASTDTQYF

d_call: -
clone_size: -
v_call: TRBV27
j_call: TRBJ2-5
cdr3_nt: TGTGCCAGCAGTTTAAGCCGGGACACCCTGTACCAAGAGACCCAGTACTTC
cdr3_aa: CASSLSRDTLYQETQYF

d_call: -
clone_size: -
v_call: TRBV7-2
j_call: TRBJ1-3
cdr3_nt: TGTGCCAGCAGCTTAGCCCCAGACTTGGCTCTGGTTGACACCATATATTTT
cdr3_aa: CASSLAPDLALVDTIYF

d_call: -
clone_size: once
v_call: TRBV7-2
j_call: TRBJ1-1
cdr3_nt: TGTGCCAGCAGCTTAGCTCTCACTGAAGCTTTCTTT
cdr3_aa: CASSLALTEAFF

d_call: TRBD2
clone_size: -
v_call: TRBV12-5
j_call: TRBJ2-1
cdr3_nt: TGTGCTAGTGGTTTGGTTTTAGCGGGGGGAACCTACAATGAGCAGTTCTTC
cdr3_aa: CASGLVLAGGTYNEQFF

d_call: -
clone_size: -
v_call: TRBV19
j_call: TRBJ2-5
cdr3_nt: TGTGCCAGTAGTTCTCTGGCAGGCCTCAGGGAGACCCAGTACTTC
cdr3_aa: CASSSLAGLRETQYF

d_call: TRBD2
clone_size: -
v_call: TRBV7-2
j_call: TRBJ2-2
cdr3_nt: TGTGCCAGCAGCCCACCGGGACTAGCGGGGTCAAGGGAGCTGTTTTTT
cdr3_aa: CASSPPGLAGSRELFF

d_call: -
clone_size: -
v_call: TRBV7-9
j_call: TRBJ1-6
cdr3_nt: TGTGCCAGCAGCCCTACAGGGCCCCTCAATAATTCACCCCTCCACTTT
cdr3_aa: CASSPTGPLNNSPLHF

d_call: TRBD2
clone_size: -
v_call: TRBV9
j_call: TRBJ2-3
cdr3_nt: TGTGCCAGCAGCGCGACGTGGGGACTAGCGGCACTAGATACGCAGTATTTT
cdr3_aa: CASSATWGLAALDTQYF

d_call: TRBD1
clone_size: -
v_call: TRBV6-1
j_call: TRBJ1-1
cdr3_nt: TGTGCCAGCAGTGAGAAGGCAGGGGGCACTGAAGCTTTCTTT
cdr3_aa: CASSEKAGGTEAFF

d_call: TRBD1
clone_size: once
v_call: TRBV7-6
j_call: TRBJ1-5
cdr3_nt: TGTGCCAGCAGCTTAACTGAGGGACAGGGAGCCCAGCCCCAGCATTTT
cdr3_aa: CASSLTEGQGAQPQHF

d_call: TRBD2
clone_size: once
v_call: TRBV11-1
j_call: TRBJ2-1
cdr3_nt: TGTGCCAGCAGTCCTGCAGCGGGGGTGAATGAGCAGTTCTTC
cdr3_aa: CASSPAAGVNEQFF

d_call: TRBD1
clone_size: once
v_call: TRBV10-3
j_call: TRBJ2-1
cdr3_nt: TGTGCCACGATGTACGGGACAGTACATACAAACAATGAGCAGTTCTTC
cdr3_aa: CATMYGTVHTNNEQFF

d_call: -
clone_size: -
v_call: TRBV4-1
j_call: TRBJ2-3
cdr3_nt: TGCGCCAGCAGCCAAGGTCTAGCTCCAGTCACAGATACGCAGTATTTT
cdr3_aa: CASSQGLAPVTDTQYF

d_call: TRBD2
clone_size: -
v_call: TRBV7-6
j_call: TRBJ2-7
cdr3_nt: TGTGCCAGCAGCTTAGGGTCTAGCGGGGGCTACGAGCAGTACTTC
cdr3_aa: CASSLGSSGGYEQYF

d_call: TRBD1
clone_size: -
v_call: TRBV4-3
j_call: TRBJ1-2
cdr3_nt: TGCGCCAGCAGCCTCAGCCCAAGGGGGCCTAGTAACTATGGCTACACCTTC
cdr3_aa: CASSLSPRGPSNYGYTF

d_call: TRBD2
clone_size: -
v_call: TRBV7-9
j_call: TRBJ2-3
cdr3_nt: TGTGCCAGCAGCTTAGAGGGACTAGGGACAGATACGCAGTATTTT
cdr3_aa: CASSLEGLGTDTQYF

d_call: -
clone_size: -
v_call: TRBV2
j_call: TRBJ1-4
cdr3_nt: TGTGCCAGCAGCCGTGCGTTATCAACTAATGAAAAACTGTTTTTT
cdr3_aa: CASSRALSTNEKLFF

d_call: TRBD1
clone_size: -
v_call: TRBV2
j_call: TRBJ1-4
cdr3_nt: TGTGCCAGCAGCGTCCCGGGACAGGGGACAAAGGCAACTAATGAAAAACTGTTTTTT
cdr3_aa: CASSVPGQGTKATNEKLFF